This TCR beta chain was found in a study of vaccination and CD4 T cells after COVID-19. Described treatment: roughly ten-day PBMC culture with coronavirus spike peptide pools or control peptides (ViraFEST assay). It was on days 3 and 7 that half the medium was replaced with fresh IL-2 medium. The CDR3 is 13 amino acids. Germline V gene sequence: CDR1 DFQATT, CDR2 SNEGSKA (reference sequence). Deletions cut 3 bases from V and 6 bases from J, with 14 bases between. As concerns this clonotype: Antigen unknown.

Sequencing of the DNA from cultured CD4+ T cells was carried out with the Oncomine TCR Beta short-read assay. TCRdb independently ran MiXCR on the PCR reads; one entry per CDR3 protein. The sample holds 17,000 or so distinct CDR3 sequences; roughly 41% are singletons and the top ten take around 20%. This TCR was sampled from a human donor who received a COVID-19 vaccine. This chain joins TRBV20-1 and TRBJ1-2; D remains ambiguous. The starting material was CD4+ T cells from blood, cultured in vitro, obtained before SARS-CoV-2 vaccination. CDR3 coding DNA: TGCAGTGCTAGCCTGGCCCCAAGGAATGGCTACACCTTC. This encodes CSASLAPRNGYTF.